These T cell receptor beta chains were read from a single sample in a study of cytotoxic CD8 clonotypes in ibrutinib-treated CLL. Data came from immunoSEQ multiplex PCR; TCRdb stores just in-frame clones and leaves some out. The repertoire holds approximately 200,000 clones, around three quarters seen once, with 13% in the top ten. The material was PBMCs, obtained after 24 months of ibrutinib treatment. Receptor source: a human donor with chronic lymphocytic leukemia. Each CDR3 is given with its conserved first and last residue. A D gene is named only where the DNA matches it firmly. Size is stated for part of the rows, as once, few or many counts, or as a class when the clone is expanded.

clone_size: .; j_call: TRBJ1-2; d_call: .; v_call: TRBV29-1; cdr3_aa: CSVEWGRSYGYTF; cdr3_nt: TGCAGCGTTGAATGGGGGAGAAGCTATGGCTACACCTTC
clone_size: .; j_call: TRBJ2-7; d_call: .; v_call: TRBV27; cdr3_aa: CASSLSSRGRVREQYF; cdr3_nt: TGTGCCAGCAGTTTATCGTCACGGGGGCGGGTTAGAGAGCAGTACTTC
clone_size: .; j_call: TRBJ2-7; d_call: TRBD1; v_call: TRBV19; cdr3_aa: CASSIAGGLSYEQYF; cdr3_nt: TGTGCCAGTAGTATCGCAGGGGGCCTGTCCTACGAGCAGTACTTC
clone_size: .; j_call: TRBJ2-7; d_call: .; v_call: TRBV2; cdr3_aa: CASSEGAALRNF; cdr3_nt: TGTGCCAGCAGTGAAGGGGCGGCTCTTAGGAACTTC
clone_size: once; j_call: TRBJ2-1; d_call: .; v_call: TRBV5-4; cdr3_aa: CASSLRGSRTAEQFF; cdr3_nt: TGTGCCAGCAGCTTGCGGGGGTCAAGAACAGCTGAGCAGTTCTTC
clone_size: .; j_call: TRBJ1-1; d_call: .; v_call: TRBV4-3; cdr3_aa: CASSHDTARTEAFF; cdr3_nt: TGCGCCAGCAGCCATGACACAGCGAGGACTGAAGCTTTCTTT
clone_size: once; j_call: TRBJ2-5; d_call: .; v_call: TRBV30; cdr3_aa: CAWDSGQETQYF; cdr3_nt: TGTGCCTGGGACAGCGGCCAAGAGACCCAGTACTTC
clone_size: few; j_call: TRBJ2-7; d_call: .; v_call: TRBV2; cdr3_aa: CASSRSRDRISYEQYF; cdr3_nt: TGTGCCAGCAGTAGATCCAGGGATCGAATTTCCTACGAGCAGTACTTC
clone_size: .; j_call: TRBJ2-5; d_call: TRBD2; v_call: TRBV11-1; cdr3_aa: CASSLLAGGETQYF; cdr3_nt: TGTGCCAGCAGCTTACTAGCGGGGGGAGAGACCCAGTACTTC
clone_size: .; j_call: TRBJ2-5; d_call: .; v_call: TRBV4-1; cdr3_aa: CASSQEGASGLSGTQYF; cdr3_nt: TGCGCCAGCAGCCAAGAAGGGGCCTCGGGGCTGTCGGGGACCCAGTACTTC
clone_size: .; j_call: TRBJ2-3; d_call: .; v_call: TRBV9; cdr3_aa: CASSVAKDTQYF; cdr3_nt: TGTGCCAGCAGCGTAGCTAAAGATACGCAGTATTTT
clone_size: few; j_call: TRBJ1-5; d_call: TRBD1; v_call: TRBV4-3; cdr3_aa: CASSQLLQGDQPQHF; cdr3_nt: TGCGCCAGCAGCCAGCTGTTGCAGGGGGATCAGCCCCAGCATTTT
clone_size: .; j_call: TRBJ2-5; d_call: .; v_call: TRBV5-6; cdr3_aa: CASSLDTIQETQYF; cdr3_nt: TGTGCCAGCAGCTTGGACACAATCCAAGAGACCCAGTACTTC
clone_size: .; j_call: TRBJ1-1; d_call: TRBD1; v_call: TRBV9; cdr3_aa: CASSVSPRTGGGKNTEAFF; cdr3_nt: TGTGCCAGCAGCGTCTCACCGCGGACAGGGGGTGGGAAGAACACTGAAGCTTTCTTT
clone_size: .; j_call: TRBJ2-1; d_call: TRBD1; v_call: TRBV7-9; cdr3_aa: CASSYGTAGISYNEQFF; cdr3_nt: TGTGCCAGCAGCTATGGGACAGCAGGGATCTCCTACAATGAGCAGTTCTTC
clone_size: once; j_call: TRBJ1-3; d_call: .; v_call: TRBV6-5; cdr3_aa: CASSYGPSSGNTIYF; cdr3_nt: TGTGCCAGCAGTTATGGGCCAAGCTCTGGAAACACCATATATTTT
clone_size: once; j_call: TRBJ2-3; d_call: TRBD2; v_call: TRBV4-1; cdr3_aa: CASSSQREGRDTQYF; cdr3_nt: TGCGCCAGCAGCTCTCAGCGGGAGGGCCGGGATACGCAGTATTTT
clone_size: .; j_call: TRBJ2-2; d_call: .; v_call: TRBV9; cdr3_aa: CASSDGINTGELFF; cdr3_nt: TGTGCCAGCAGCGACGGGATTAACACCGGGGAGCTGTTTTTT
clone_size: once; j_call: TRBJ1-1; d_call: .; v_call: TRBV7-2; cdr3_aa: CASSRIPLFLRSTNTEAFF; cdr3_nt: TGTGCCAGCAGCCGGATCCCTCTGTTCCTGCGCAGCACGAACACTGAAGCTTTCTTT
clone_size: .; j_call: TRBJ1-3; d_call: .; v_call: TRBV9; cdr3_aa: CASSVGVFSGNTIYF; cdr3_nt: TGTGCCAGCAGCGTGGGGGTATTCTCTGGAAACACCATATATTTT
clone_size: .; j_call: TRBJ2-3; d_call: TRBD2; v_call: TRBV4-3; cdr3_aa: CASSQDRGGLDTQYF; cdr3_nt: TGCGCCAGCAGCCAAGATCGCGGGGGATTAGATACGCAGTATTTT
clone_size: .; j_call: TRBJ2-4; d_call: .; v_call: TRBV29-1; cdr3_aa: CSVRGSDDIQYF; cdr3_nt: TGCAGCGTTAGAGGGAGTGATGACATTCAGTACTTC
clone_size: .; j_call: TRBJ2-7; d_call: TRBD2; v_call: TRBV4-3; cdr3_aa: CASSQDRTGAGYEQYF; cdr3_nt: TGCGCCAGCAGCCAAGATCGAACGGGAGCGGGGTACGAGCAGTACTTC
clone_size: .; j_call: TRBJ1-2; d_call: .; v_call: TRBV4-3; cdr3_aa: CASSQDRDTNYGYTF; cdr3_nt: TGCGCCAGCAGCCAAGACCGGGACACTAACTATGGCTACACCTTC
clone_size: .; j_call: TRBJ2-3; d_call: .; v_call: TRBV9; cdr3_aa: CASSALTDTQYF; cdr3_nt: TGTGCCAGCAGCGCCCTTACAGATACGCAGTATTTT